The 21 T cell receptor beta chains below come from one sample, sequenced in a study of OX40 agonist ivuxolimab in advanced cancers. Some clones are missing from TCRdb's copy, which holds only in-frame ones; the method was immunoSEQ multiplex PCR. The sample shows tens of thousands of clones, around 92% of them seen only once. Sequenced here: CD4+ or CD8+ T cells sorted from blood, sampled in a trial of the OX40 agonist ivuxolimab. The receptors come from an adult with an advanced solid tumor such as melanoma, head and neck, liver or kidney cancer.

The V gene is TRBV9, the J gene TRBJ2-3; 7 positions match TRBD2. The CDR3 runs to 15 residues. Germline CDR1 is SGDLS and CDR2 is YYNGEE. V dropped 0 bases and J dropped 4; count of bases not matched to a gene: 5. CDR3 in amino acids: CASSVGGSGADTQYF. DNA of the CDR3: TGTGCCAGCAGCGTAGGCGGGAGTGGAGCAGATACGCAGTATTTT.

The genes are TRBV7-8 and TRBJ1-3; D unclear. The germline V gene has CDR1 SGHVS and CDR2 FQNEAQ. The CDR3 consists of 14 residues. V lost 4 bases to trimming and J lost 0 bases, with 7 bases between them. The CDR3 protein is CASSYGGSGNTIYF. The CDR3 DNA follows: TGTGCCAGCAGCTATGGCGGCTCTGGAAACACCATATATTTT.

V gene TRBV15 combines with J gene TRBJ2-7, with D unclear. The CDR3 runs to 14 residues. From germline, CDR1 is LNHNV and CDR2 YYDKDF (reference sequence). Trimming cost V 1 base and J 2 bases, with 9 bases left between them. The CDR3 protein is CATSRGNRPYEQYF. CDR3 nucleotides: TGTGCCACCAGCAGAGGGAACAGACCCTACGAGCAGTACTTC.

V and J are TRBV7-7 and TRBJ2-3; the match to TRBD1 covers 8 bases. The germline gives CDR1 SSHAT, CDR2 FNYEAQ (reference sequence). This CDR3 spans 13 amino acids. The DNA of the CDR3 is TGTGCTAGCGGACAGGGAATCACAGATACGCAGTATTTT. It specifies CASGQGITDTQYF. Drawing the rest from reference TRBV7-7 and TRBJ2-3, the complete variable domain is GAGVSQSPRYKVTKRGQDVTLRCDPISSHATLYWYQQALGQGPEFLTYFNYEAQPDKSGLPSDRFSAERPEGSISTLTIQRTEQRDSAMYRCASGQGITDTQYFGPGTRLTVL.

This chain uses TRBV2 with TRBJ2-7, with 7 bases that match TRBD2. Per the germline V gene, CDR1 is SNHLY and CDR2 is FYNNEI. The CDR3 contains 18 residues. V lost 0 bases to trimming and J lost 3 bases; unmatched junction nucleotides: 14. In DNA, the CDR3 is TGTGCCAGCAGTGAAGCCCTGGGAGGGGAGGGACTGGGCTACGAGCAGTACTTC. This translates into CASSEALGGEGLGYEQYF.

The chain couples TRBV7-2 to TRBJ2-3; D unclear. The CDR3 has 17 residues. Trimming left V 4 bases short and J 0 bases short, with 17 bases between. The germline CDR1 and CDR2 sequences are SGHTA and FQGNSA. Here the CDR3 reads CASSSETVTISTDTQYF. The DNA for the CDR3 is TGTGCCAGCAGCTCAGAGACTGTGACCATTAGCACAGATACGCAGTATTTT.

The V and J genes are TRBV4-1 and TRBJ2-1; 7 nucleotides agree with TRBD1. Germline CDR1 is MGHRA and CDR2 is YSYEKL. V gave up 0 bases and J gave up 2 bases; unmatched junction bases: 4. The CDR3 loop spans 16 amino acids. The CDR3 protein is CASSQDRQGAYNEQFF. The DNA of the CDR3 is TGCGCCAGCAGCCAAGATAGGCAGGGGGCCTACAATGAGCAGTTCTTC.

The rearrangement joins TRBV7-9 to TRBJ2-1; D perhaps matches TRBD2 (6 bases). Germline V lookup: CDR1 SEHNR, CDR2 FQNEAQ (reference sequence). CDR3 length: 15 amino acids. The V gene lost 2 bases and the J gene lost 3 bases, with 11 bases spanning the gap. As DNA, the CDR3 is TGTGCCAGCAGCTTAAAACGCGGGAACTACAATGAGCAGTTCTTC. Translated, it gives CASSLKRGNYNEQFF.

This chain joins TRBV7-3 and TRBJ2-1, with 13 bases matching TRBD2. The CDR3 has 17 residues. Germline V lookup: CDR1 SGHTA, CDR2 FQGTGA. Trimming removed 2 bases from V and 9 bases from J; junction bases left unmatched: 10. DNA of the CDR3: TGTGCCAGCAGCTTATTACGGACTAGCGGGAGTAGCGGTGAGCAGTTCTTC. This sequence encodes CASSLLRTSGSSGEQFF. The full variable domain, completed using reference TRBV7-3 and TRBJ2-1, is GAGVSQTPSNKVTEKGKYVELRCDPISGHTALYWYRQSLGQGPEFLIYFQGTGAADDSGLPNDRFFAVRPEGSVSTLKIQRTERGDSAVYLCASSLLRTSGSSGEQFFGPGTRLTVL.

The chain is built from TRBV5-8 and TRBJ2-1; no clear D. The V gene's germline CDR1 is SGHTS and CDR2 YDEGEE. CDR3 length: 15 residues. V was trimmed by 1 base and J by 8 bases, leaving 16 bases between them. Here the CDR3 DNA reads TGTGCCAGCAGCTTGTCCGGCCTAAGTTTTGATGAGCAGTTCTTC. This codes for CASSLSGLSFDEQFF.

The V call is TRBV27, the J call TRBJ2-1; TRBD2 aligns across 12 bases. The CDR3 consists of 16 residues. Germline V gene data show CDR1 as MNHEY and CDR2 as SMNVEV (reference sequence). After removal of 5 bases from V and 12 bases from J, the junction contained 14 bases not matched to a gene. The CDR3 region has the DNA TGTGCCAGCAGTCAAGGGACTAGCGGGTCCAATAGGGGGCAGTTCTTC. As protein: CASSQGTSGSNRGQFF.

The chain joins TRBV7-9 to TRBJ2-7; TRBD2 matches at 12 bases. Germline V lookup: CDR1 SEHNR, CDR2 FQNEAQ (reference sequence). This CDR3 spans 15 amino acids. The V and J ends lost 6 bases and 3 bases, in that order; junction bases with no gene match: 6. The CDR3 loop reads CASSKTSGSIYEQYF. The CDR3 DNA sequence: TGTGCCAGCAGTAAGACTAGCGGGAGTATCTACGAGCAGTACTTC.

This clone was observed a handful of times. V usage is TRBV2 and J usage is TRBJ2-7; 7 nucleotides line up with TRBD1. The V gene's germline CDR1 is SNHLY and CDR2 FYNNEI. V shed 2 bases and J 1 base; nucleotides not matched to a gene: 2. The CDR3 spans 14 residues. Written as DNA, the CDR3 is TGTGCCAGCAGTGAACTGGGACAGTCCTACGAGCAGTACTTC. Translating it yields CASSELGQSYEQYF.

The V gene is TRBV7-9, the J gene TRBJ2-7; D is undetermined. The CDR3 runs to 11 residues. CDR1 and CDR2 from the germline V gene are SEHNR and FQNEAQ (reference sequence). The V and J ends lost 4 bases and 2 bases respectively, with 3 bases between them. DNA of the CDR3: TGTGCCAGCAGCTCGGCCTACGAGCAGTACTTC. This sequence encodes CASSSAYEQYF.

The V and J genes are TRBV4-2 and TRBJ1-1, with D possibly being TRBD1 (6 bases). The V end was cut by 1 base, the J end by 6 bases, with 18 bases between. Looked up from germline, CDR1 is LGHNA and CDR2 is YNFKEQ. The CDR3 has 16 residues. The CDR3 region has the DNA TGTGCCAGCAGCCAAGGGGGGGCGGGGAAGCGGGCTGAAGCTTTCTTT. This sequence encodes CASSQGGAGKRAEAFF.

V usage is TRBV27 and J usage is TRBJ1-6; D gene uncertain. The V gene lost 4 bases and the J gene lost 3 bases, with 10 bases spanning the gap. The V gene's germline CDR1 is MNHEY and CDR2 SMNVEV (reference sequence). The CDR3 contains 15 residues. CDR3 sequence reads: CASSWAGIYNSPLHF. The DNA of the CDR3 is TGTGCCAGCAGTTGGGCGGGGATCTATAATTCACCCCTCCACTTT.

The CDR3 loop is CASSYYPARVNYGYTF. The DNA for the CDR3 is TGTGCCAGCAGTTATTACCCGGCCAGGGTTAACTATGGCTACACCTTC. V and J are TRBV6-5 and TRBJ1-2, with D tentatively TRBD1 (5 bases). V gave up 3 bases and J gave up 1 base, with 15 bases separating them. The CDR3 contains 16 residues. Germline lookup yields CDR1 MNHEY and CDR2 SVGAGI.

This chain uses TRBV30 with TRBJ2-7; D is ambiguous. The CDR3 sequence is 11 residues long. Germline values: CDR1 GTSNPN, CDR2 SVGIG (reference sequence). Between the trimmed V and J ends, which lost 5 bases and 5 bases, there was a span of 10 bases. CDR3 nucleotide sequence: TGTGCCTGGGACCTTGGGGACGAGCAGTACTTC. The encoded protein is CAWDLGDEQYF.

The chain has TRBV28 and TRBJ1-2; 8 bases are shared with TRBD1. The CDR3 extends over 15 amino acids. V was clipped by 8 bases and J by 4 bases; unmatched bases: 12. The germline V gene encodes CDR1 MDHEN and CDR2 SYDVKM. The CDR3 here is CASGLQGALSYGYTF. The CDR3 nucleotides read TGTGCCAGCGGTCTCCAGGGGGCGCTTAGCTATGGCTACACCTTC.

The gene calls are TRBV12-5 and TRBJ2-3; D is unresolved. Trimming left V 0 bases short and J 6 bases short, with 7 bases between. CDR3 length equals 13 residues. Looked up from germline, CDR1 is LGHNT and CDR2 is FRNRAP. The CDR3 nucleotides read TGTGCTAGTGGTTTGGTACTTCTGGATACGCAGTATTTT. This translates into CASGLVLLDTQYF.

This chain connects TRBV2 to TRBJ2-7; 8 nucleotides align to TRBD2. The J segment lost 3 bases and the V segment lost 1 base, leaving 8 bases of the junction unmatched. CDR3 length: 16 residues. Germline V gene sequence: CDR1 SNHLY, CDR2 FYNNEI. This chain's CDR3 is CASSEGPGGRYYEQYF. As DNA, the CDR3 is TGTGCCAGCAGTGAAGGCCCAGGCGGGAGGTACTACGAGCAGTACTTC.